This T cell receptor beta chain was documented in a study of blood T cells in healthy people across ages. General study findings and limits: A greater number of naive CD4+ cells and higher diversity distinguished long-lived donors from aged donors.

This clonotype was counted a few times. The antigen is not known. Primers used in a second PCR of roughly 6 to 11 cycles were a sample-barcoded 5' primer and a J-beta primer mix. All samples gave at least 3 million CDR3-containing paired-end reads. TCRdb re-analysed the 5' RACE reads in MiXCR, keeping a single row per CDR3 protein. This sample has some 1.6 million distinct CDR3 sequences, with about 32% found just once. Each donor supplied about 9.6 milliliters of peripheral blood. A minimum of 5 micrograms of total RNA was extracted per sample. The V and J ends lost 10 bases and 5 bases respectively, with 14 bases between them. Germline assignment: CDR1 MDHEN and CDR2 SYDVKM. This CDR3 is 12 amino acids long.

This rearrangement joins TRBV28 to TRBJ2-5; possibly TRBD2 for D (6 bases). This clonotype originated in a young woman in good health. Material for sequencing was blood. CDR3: CATMARGETQYF. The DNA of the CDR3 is TGTGCCACCATGGCCCGGGGGGAGACCCAGTACTTC.